These 12 T cell receptor beta chains originate from one sample sequenced in a study of cytomegalovirus exposure and HLA in healthy donors. 60 Vbeta and 13 Jbeta primers were used in PCR. Profiling relied on immunoSEQ multiplex PCR, and the TCRdb table lists in-frame clones only, not all of them. The sample carries around 88,000 clones, over 65% recorded once. Sequenced: PBMCs. These receptors were collected from a male donor in good health and CMV-seronegative.

The V call is TRBV4-3, the J call TRBJ2-5; TRBD2 matches 8 bases. This CDR3 is built from 18 residues. CDR1 LGHNA and CDR2 YSLEER come from the germline V gene. The V gene end was trimmed by 0 bases and the J gene end by 2 bases; junction bases not matched to a gene: 11. Written as DNA, the CDR3 is TGCGCCAGCAGCCAAGAAGGAGACGAAGCGGGAGTTCAAGAGACCCAGTACTTC. The encoded protein is CASSQEGDEAGVQETQYF.

The chain combines TRBV28 with TRBJ2-5, with D possibly TRBD2 on 6 matching bases. V was pared by 6 bases and J by 7 bases, with 21 bases between. The germline V gene encodes CDR1 MDHEN and CDR2 SYDVKM. The CDR3 consists of 15 residues. The DNA for the CDR3 is TGTGCCAGCAGCCGCGGCGGTTCCGGGCGGGGGACCCAGTACTTC. This encodes CASSRGGSGRGTQYF. The complete variable domain, with remaining parts taken from reference TRBV28 and TRBJ2-5, reads DVKVTQSSRYLVKRTGEKVFLECVQDMDHENMFWYRQDPGLGLRLIYFSYDVKMKEKGDIPEGYSVSREKKERFSLILESASTNQTSMYLCASSRGGSGRGTQYFGPGTRLLVL.

As for this clone: At the DNA level, this CDR3 is encoded by other sequences in the same sample as well. This sequence joins TRBV27 and TRBJ2-7; D is perhaps TRBD2 (6 bases). The CDR3 length is 14 residues. From germline, CDR1 is MNHEY and CDR2 SMNVEV (reference sequence). The germline V and J ends were trimmed by 3 bases and 4 bases, with 13 bases remaining between them. CDR3 coding DNA: TGTGCCAGCAGTTTTGCCAGGGACTCTTACGAGCAGTACTTC. Encoded protein: CASSFARDSYEQYF.

V usage is TRBV10-3 and J usage is TRBJ2-7; D perhaps matches TRBD1 (5 bases). This CDR3 spans 15 amino acids. Germline V gene lookup returns CDR1 ENHRY and CDR2 SYGVKD. Trimming stripped 0 bases from V and 3 bases from J, with 12 bases between. The CDR3 bases are TGTGCCATCAGTGAGTCACGACAGAGCCTCTACGAGCAGTACTTC. It yields the protein CAISESRQSLYEQYF.

The chain carries TRBV9 and TRBJ2-7; TRBD1 matches 8 bases. V lost 2 bases to trimming and J lost 3 bases; unmatched junction nucleotides: 4. CDR3 size: 14 residues. In germline, CDR1 is SGDLS, CDR2 YYNGEE. The DNA of the CDR3 is TGTGCCAGCAGCGTCGGACAGGGATACTACGAGCAGTACTTC. It encodes CASSVGQGYYEQYF.

This chain links TRBV15 with TRBJ2-5; 8 nucleotides match TRBD2. The V and J ends lost 1 base and 14 bases, in that order; junction bases with no gene match: 18. Germline lookup yields CDR1 LNHNV and CDR2 YYDKDF (reference sequence). The CDR3 has 16 amino acids. In DNA form, the CDR3 reads TGTGCCACCAGCAGAGCGAGCGGGAGTTGGGGAGAGCCCACCTACTTC. Its protein product is CATSRASGSWGEPTYF. Using reference TRBV15 and TRBJ2-5 for the parts outside the CDR3, the full variable domain is DAMVIQNPRYQVTQFGKPVTLSCSQTLNHNVMYWYQQKSSQAPKLLFHYYDKDFNNEADTPDNFQSRRPNTSFCFLDIRSPGLGDTAMYLCATSRASGSWGEPTYFGPGTRLLVL.

On this clone itself: This specimen includes other DNA sequences encoding the same CDR3. The gene calls are TRBV27 and TRBJ2-7; 7 bases match TRBD2. J gave up 4 bases and V 3 bases, and 3 bases lay outside the gene matches. The length of the CDR3 is 13 residues. In germline, CDR1 is MNHEY, CDR2 SMNVEV (reference sequence). The CDR3 protein is CASSFSSGYEQYF. CDR3 coding DNA: TGTGCCAGCAGTTTCTCTAGCGGATACGAGCAGTACTTC.

The chain uses TRBV27 and TRBJ1-3; D call uncertain. The germline V gene encodes CDR1 MNHEY and CDR2 SMNVEV (reference sequence). The length of the CDR3 is 14 residues. V was pared by 2 bases and J by 7 bases, with 12 bases between. The CDR3 sequence: CASSLNPSANTIYF. CDR3 sequence (DNA): TGTGCCAGCAGTTTAAATCCCAGCGCGAACACCATATATTTT.

This chain uses TRBV19 with TRBJ2-7; D is possibly TRBD2 (6 bases). CDR3 length equals 14 residues. Germline-derived CDR1 and CDR2 are LNHDA and SQIVND (reference sequence). The ends were cut back, 5 bases at V and 6 bases at J, with 17 bases in the middle. The CDR3 protein is CASSVGGAAGEQYF. The CDR3 region has the DNA TGTGCCAGTAGTGTCGGGGGTGCAGCTGGCGAGCAGTACTTC.

The chain couples TRBV6-5 to TRBJ2-1; TRBD2 aligns across 13 bases. CDR3 length equals 16 residues. CDR1 is MNHEY and CDR2 is SVGAGI in the germline V gene. The ends lost 2 bases at V and 6 bases at J; junction bases unmatched: 4. CDR3 bases: TGTGCCAGCAGTTACAGGGGACTAGCGGGAAGCAATGAGCAGTTCTTC. As protein: CASSYRGLAGSNEQFF.

In its sample, this clone was seen once. The chain employs TRBV9 and TRBJ2-5; D unresolved. V was pared by 0 bases and J by 5 bases, with 11 bases between. This CDR3 has 14 amino acids. The V gene's germline CDR1 is SGDLS and CDR2 YYNGEE. DNA of the CDR3: TGTGCCAGCAGCGTAGGTAGTTTTGCGGAGACCCAGTACTTC. Encoded protein: CASSVGSFAETQYF.

The chain recombines TRBV5-1 with TRBJ2-1; 7 bases line up with TRBD1. This CDR3 is 16 amino acids long. Germline V gene data show CDR1 as SGHRS and CDR2 as YFSETQ. The junction had 11 bases not matched to a gene; V was cut back by 0 bases and J by 8 bases. CDR3 nucleotides: TGCGCCAGCAGCTTGGACGGGCAGGGGGTAGGTGATGAGCAGTTCTTC. It specifies CASSLDGQGVGDEQFF.